This T cell receptor (beta chain) comes out of a study of blood T cell repertoires in COVID-19. Study as a whole: Sources were T cells, B-cell-depleted T cells, or PBMCs; the material itself was cDNA or gDNA.

Some clones are missing from TCRdb's copy, which holds only in-frame ones; the method was immunoSEQ multiplex PCR. The sample has some 140,000 clones, around nine tenths seen once; the top ten hold less than 20%. Germline CDR1 reads SGHVS; CDR2 reads FNYEAQ. The CDR3 is made up of 16 amino acids. The ends lost 5 bases at V and 4 bases at J; junction bases unmatched: 8. The sequence was obtained from a man aged 45-65 years with active or convalescent COVID-19. The V call is TRBV7-6, the J call TRBJ2-1; TRBD2 aligns across 10 bases. The specimen was peripheral blood. The CDR3 loop reads CASSASGTSEYNEQFF. The DNA for the CDR3 is TGTGCCAGCAGCGCCTCCGGGACTAGCGAGTACAATGAGCAGTTCTTC.